This T cell receptor (beta chain) emerged from a study of blood T cell repertoires in COVID-19. Clones were read by immunoSEQ multiplex PCR, and TCRdb kept only the in-frame ones, dropping some. The sample holds 370,000 or so clones, approximately 89% seen once. The V gene's germline CDR1 is SGHAT and CDR2 FQNNGV. CDR3 length: 15 amino acids. Trimming shortened V by 4 bases and J by 4 bases, and 11 bases separated the two germline ends. Cohort 3 recovery required two negative PCRs, clearance, or symptom resolution. Material for sequencing was PBMCs or T cells enriched from blood (not recorded which). The chain has TRBV11-2 and TRBJ1-6; possibly TRBD1 for D (5 bases). The receptor's source is a man younger than 40 who had recovered from COVID-19. CDR3 bases: TGTGCCAGCAGCTCCGCAGGGCTATATAATTCACCCCTCCACTTT. It codes for CASSSAGLYNSPLHF.